One sample yielded the 14 T cell receptor beta chains listed below, sequenced in a study of control samples from healthy donors and cancer patients. The protocol was immunoSEQ multiplex PCR, while the TCRdb copy is restricted to in-frame clones and leaves out a portion. The table lists about 94,000 clones, just over 90% of them singletons. Source material: blood. Every receptor here comes from a woman aged 18-29 years in good health.

The chain uses TRBV5-1 and TRBJ2-7; 12 bases fit TRBD2. This CDR3 comprises 16 residues. Germline V lookup: CDR1 SGHRS, CDR2 YFSETQ. The junction had 4 bases not matched to a gene; V was cut back by 0 bases and J by 3 bases. Here the CDR3 reads CASSLASGGASYEQYF. CDR3 in DNA: TGCGCCAGCAGCTTGGCTAGCGGGGGGGCCAGCTACGAGCAGTACTTC.

The chain carries TRBV7-9 and TRBJ1-6; D gene unclear. Germline V gene sequence: CDR1 SEHNR, CDR2 FQNEAQ (reference sequence). The V end lost 5 bases, the J end lost 7 bases, and 6 bases lay between the germline ends. The CDR3 spans 12 residues. This CDR3 is CASSPVNSPLHF. The CDR3 DNA sequence: TGTGCCAGCAGCCCTGTGAATTCACCCCTCCACTTT.

The V gene is TRBV19, the J gene TRBJ1-2; 9 bases agree with TRBD1. In germline, CDR1 is LNHDA, CDR2 SQIVND (reference sequence). Losses at the gene ends were 5 bases for V and 8 bases for J; bases not matched to a gene: 9. CDR3 length: 14 residues. CDR3 nucleotide sequence: TGTGCCAGTAGTGCTCGGGACAGGGTAAACGGCTACACCTTC. Translating gives CASSARDRVNGYTF.

The chain employs TRBV7-2 and TRBJ1-1; D uncertain. Germline CDR1 SGHTA, CDR2 FQGNSA. V was trimmed by 2 bases and J by 7 bases, leaving 11 bases between them. This CDR3 comprises 13 residues. CDR3 loop: CASSLSSSVEAFF. Written as DNA, the CDR3 is TGTGCCAGCAGCTTATCCTCTAGCGTTGAAGCTTTCTTT.

The V call is TRBV2, the J call TRBJ1-4, with 8 bases fitting TRBD1. CDR1 is SNHLY, CDR2 FYNNEI, per germline. The CDR3 totals 14 residues. With 3 bases clipped from V and 8 bases from J, the junction kept 5 bases outside the gene matches. CDR3 sequence reads: CASSEVRGREKLFF. The CDR3 DNA follows: TGTGCCAGCAGTGAGGTCAGGGGGCGGGAAAAACTGTTTTTT.

The genes are TRBV6-5 and TRBJ1-2, with 7 bases fitting TRBD1. The junction had 2 bases not matched to a gene; V was cut back by 0 bases and J by 4 bases. Germline CDR1 and CDR2: MNHEY and SVGAGI. The CDR3 covers 14 residues. CDR3 in amino acids: CASSYSGQLYGYTF. The CDR3 bases are TGTGCCAGCAGTTACTCGGGACAGCTCTATGGCTACACCTTC.

The rearrangement uses TRBV19 and TRBJ1-3, with D possibly matching TRBD1 (6 bases). Trimming cost V 4 bases and J 0 bases, with 16 bases left between them. This CDR3 is built from 17 residues. Germline CDR1 is LNHDA and CDR2 is SQIVND (reference sequence). As DNA, the CDR3 is TGTGCCAGTAGTAAATACAGGGACCCCAGCTCTGGAAACACCATATATTTT. It codes for CASSKYRDPSSGNTIYF. Looking up the rest from reference TRBV19 and TRBJ1-3 gives the full variable domain: DGGITQSPKYLFRKEGQNVTLSCEQNLNHDAMYWYRQDPGQGLRLIYYSQIVNDFQKGDIAEGYSVSREKKESFPLTVTSAQKNPTAFYLCASSKYRDPSSGNTIYFGEGSWLTVV.

V is TRBV5-4 and J is TRBJ2-7; 10 positions match TRBD2. From germline, CDR1 is SGHNT and CDR2 YYREEE (reference sequence). V dropped 4 bases and J dropped 0; count of bases not matched to a gene: 7. The CDR3 sequence is 16 residues long. The CDR3 reads CASSILERGGSYEQYF. The DNA for the CDR3 is TGTGCCAGCAGCATTCTAGAGCGGGGGGGCTCCTACGAGCAGTACTTC.

This chain connects TRBV10-1 to TRBJ2-7, with no clear D. Trimming left V 6 bases short and J 3 bases short, with 12 bases between. The length of the CDR3 is 13 residues. The germline V gene encodes CDR1 WNHNN and CDR2 SYGVQD (reference sequence). The CDR3 reads CASSFDQVYEQYF. The CDR3 coding sequence is TGCGCCAGCAGCTTTGACCAAGTCTACGAGCAGTACTTC.

This chain links TRBV4-1 with TRBJ1-2; TRBD1 aligns across 7 bases. V lost 1 base and J lost 8; bases outside the gene matches: 4. CDR1 MGHRA and CDR2 YSYEKL come from the germline V gene. This CDR3 is built from 13 residues. The CDR3 loop reads CASSQGQGIGYTF. The DNA for the CDR3 is TGCGCCAGCAGCCAAGGACAGGGTATAGGCTACACCTTC.

The chain joins TRBV7-9 to TRBJ1-1; 10 bases are shared with TRBD1. This CDR3 has 17 residues. The V gene's germline CDR1 is SEHNR and CDR2 FQNEAQ (reference sequence). The trim removed 5 bases at V and 0 bases at J, leaving 9 bases unmatched. As DNA, the CDR3 is TGTGCCAGCAGCCCCGGACAGGGGGACATCATGAACACTGAAGCTTTCTTT. Translating it yields CASSPGQGDIMNTEAFF.

This sequence joins TRBV5-5 and TRBJ2-1; tentative D call: TRBD1 (6 bases). In germline, CDR1 is SGHKS, CDR2 YYEKEE (reference sequence). CDR3 length equals 16 residues. V was pared by 0 bases and J by 3 bases, with 13 bases between. In DNA form, the CDR3 reads TGTGCCAGCAGCTTGGCAGGGGCGGCGGACTACAATGAGCAGTTCTTC. It is translated as CASSLAGAADYNEQFF.

V gene TRBV5-1 combines with J gene TRBJ2-2; D ambiguous. The germline V gene has CDR1 SGHRS and CDR2 YFSETQ. The CDR3 runs 15 residues. V shed 4 bases and J shed 5 bases, with 15 bases lying between them. This CDR3 is CASSQESLGTGELFF. The CDR3 DNA is TGCGCCAGCAGCCAAGAAAGCCTAGGAACCGGGGAGCTGTTTTTT.

The chain carries TRBV7-3 and TRBJ1-1; D remains ambiguous. The germline CDR1 and CDR2 sequences are SGHTA and FQGTGA. Trimming took 1 base from V and 8 from J, leaving 8 bases between them. The CDR3 contains 12 residues. The CDR3 spells CASSLNRPEAFF. The CDR3 nucleotides are TGTGCCAGCAGCTTAAATCGACCGGAAGCTTTCTTT.